These 24 T cell receptor beta chains originate from one sample sequenced in a study of PD-1 blockade in classical Hodgkin lymphoma. Each patient relapsed following autologous stem cell transplantation, and prior brentuximab vedotin exposure differed. Clones were sequenced by immunoSEQ multiplex PCR, and TCRdb holds only the in-frame ones, with some missing. The sample lists over 20,000 clones; around 67% were seen once. The sequencing here drew on peripheral blood mononuclear cells (PBMCs), taken before the second cycle of nivolumab. The receptors were gathered from a human donor with classical Hodgkin lymphoma.

The count of this clone is one. The chain recombines TRBV10-3 with TRBJ2-2; a possible D gene is TRBD2 (5 bases). CDR3 size: 17 residues. V was trimmed by 3 bases and J by 7 bases, leaving 21 bases between them. Germline-derived CDR1 and CDR2 are ENHRY and SYGVKD. CDR3 amino acids: CAISDMFPEGGSGELFF. The CDR3, as DNA: TGTGCCATCAGTGATATGTTCCCCGAGGGTGGTAGCGGGGAGCTGTTTTTT.

The V gene is TRBV4-1, the J gene TRBJ2-7; D ambiguous. The CDR3 contains 13 residues. Germline V gene lookup returns CDR1 MGHRA and CDR2 YSYEKL. The ends were cut back, 2 bases at V and 2 bases at J, with 7 bases in the middle. CDR3 DNA sequence: TGCGCCAGCAGCCAACCGAAGGCCTACGAGCAGTACTTC. This translates into CASSQPKAYEQYF.

V is TRBV6-5 and J is TRBJ2-4, with D tentatively TRBD2 (6 bases). CDR3 length: 15 residues. Germline CDR1 MNHEY, CDR2 SVGAGI. V gave up 6 bases and J gave up 0 bases, with 12 bases separating them. The CDR3: CASRPGVIAKNIQYF. CDR3 sequence (DNA): TGTGCCAGCAGACCGGGGGTCATAGCCAAAAACATTCAGTACTTC.

This chain connects TRBV28 to TRBJ2-7; 9 bases agree with TRBD2. V was pared by 6 bases and J by 7 bases, with 13 bases of the junction left unmatched. Germline CDR1 MDHEN, CDR2 SYDVKM. CDR3 size: 15 residues. The CDR3 loop reads CASRDGASGTREQYF. In nucleotides, the CDR3 is TGTGCCAGCAGAGACGGGGCTAGCGGGACTCGAGAGCAGTACTTC.

J is TRBJ2-7 and V is TRBV20-1; D ambiguous. V was clipped by 3 bases and J by 2 bases, with 5 bases between them. The CDR3 covers 11 residues. CDR1 DFQATT and CDR2 SNEGSKA come from the germline V gene (reference sequence). The CDR3 protein is CSASLPYEQYF. CDR3 DNA sequence: TGCAGTGCTAGTCTTCCCTACGAGCAGTACTTC.

The rearrangement uses TRBV27 and TRBJ1-4; possibly TRBD1 for D (6 bases). Trimming shortened V by 8 bases and J by 7 bases, and 17 bases separated the two germline ends. The CDR3 spans 14 residues. The germline gives CDR1 MNHEY, CDR2 SMNVEV (reference sequence). CDR3 region: CASAEGGVSEKLFF. The CDR3 nucleotides read TGTGCCAGCGCTGAGGGGGGTGTTAGTGAAAAACTGTTTTTT.

The V and J genes are TRBV7-4 and TRBJ2-3; unclear D gene. V was trimmed by 5 bases and J by 2 bases, leaving 11 bases between them. The CDR3 covers 14 residues. CDR1 is SGHVT and CDR2 is SQSDAQ in the germline V gene. The CDR3: CASSPWSYTDTQYF. The CDR3 DNA reads TGTGCCAGCAGCCCATGGTCCTACACAGATACGCAGTATTTT.

The rearrangement uses TRBV7-9 and TRBJ2-7; 8 bases fit TRBD1. The CDR3 length is 14 residues. Per germline, CDR1 SEHNR and CDR2 FQNEAQ (reference sequence). Trimming took 3 bases from V and 3 from J; bases not matched to a gene: 4. The CDR3 coding sequence is TGTGCCAGCAGCTTCGAGGACAGGGTCTACGAGCAGTACTTC. Protein: CASSFEDRVYEQYF. Filled out from reference TRBV7-9 and TRBJ2-7, the complete variable domain reads DTGVSQNPRHKITKRGQNVTFRCDPISEHNRLYWYRQTLGQGPEFLTYFQNEAQLEKSRLLSDRFSAERPKGSFSTLEIQRTEQGDSAMYLCASSFEDRVYEQYFGPGTRLTVT.

CDR3: CASSPLGGYGYTF. The DNA of the CDR3 is TGTGCCAGCAGTCCCCTCGGCGGATATGGCTACACCTTC. The chain has TRBV6-1 and TRBJ1-2, with D unresolved. Per the germline V gene, CDR1 is MNHNS and CDR2 is SASEGT. The CDR3 extends over 13 amino acids. V lost 5 bases, J lost 5 bases, and 12 bases lay in between.

This clone was detected only a few times. The gene calls are TRBV5-1 and TRBJ1-2, with D uncertain. Trimming took off 4 bases at V and 1 base at J, with 11 bases between the two ends. CDR3 size: 14 residues. Looked up from germline, CDR1 is SGHRS and CDR2 is YFSETQ. The CDR3 DNA follows: TGCGCCAGCAGCCCCGGGGTCCTTAACTATGGCTACACCTTC. Its translation: CASSPGVLNYGYTF.

CDR3 DNA: TGTGCCACCAGCAGAGATCGCCGGCCCAGCTCCTACAATGAGCAGTTCTTC. Amino acid sequence: CATSRDRRPSSYNEQFF. This chain joins TRBV15 and TRBJ2-1; D is undetermined. CDR3 size: 17 residues. Germline assignment: CDR1 LNHNV and CDR2 YYDKDF (reference sequence). Trimming took 0 bases from V and 0 from J, leaving 12 bases between them.

The genes are TRBV4-2 and TRBJ2-7; unclear D gene. This CDR3 region has 13 residues. Germline values: CDR1 LGHNA, CDR2 YNFKEQ. Trimming cost V 1 base and J 3 bases, with 7 bases left between them. CDR3 sequence (DNA): TGTGCCAGCAGCCAAGTGCAAGGCTACGAGCAGTACTTC. It yields the protein CASSQVQGYEQYF.

The CDR3 DNA follows: TGTGCCAGCAGCTTAGGACAGAACACTGAAGCTTTCTTT. As protein: CASSLGQNTEAFF. This rearrangement joins TRBV7-9 to TRBJ1-1; no reliable D call. The germline CDR1 and CDR2 sequences are SEHNR and FQNEAQ (reference sequence). V lost 1 base to trimming and J lost 1 base, with 4 bases between them. This CDR3 comprises 13 residues.

V gene TRBV28 combines with J gene TRBJ2-6, with TRBD1 as a possible D gene (7 bases). Trimming took 3 bases from V and 2 from J, leaving 8 bases between them. From germline, CDR1 is MDHEN and CDR2 SYDVKM. This CDR3 contains 15 residues. The CDR3 here is CASSFRGAGANVLTF. DNA of the CDR3: TGTGCCAGCAGTTTCAGGGGGGCTGGGGCCAACGTCCTGACTTTC.

The chain employs TRBV19 and TRBJ2-7, with D possibly TRBD2 on 6 matching bases. The CDR3 extends over 12 amino acids. V shed 9 bases and J shed 4 bases, with 13 bases lying between them. Germline V gene sequence: CDR1 LNHDA, CDR2 SQIVND (reference sequence). CDR3: CASSIGGYEQYF. The DNA for the CDR3 is TGTGCCAGCAGCATCGGGGGTTACGAGCAGTACTTC. Drawing the rest from reference TRBV19 and TRBJ2-7, the complete variable domain is DGGITQSPKYLFRKEGQNVTLSCEQNLNHDAMYWYRQDPGQGLRLIYYSQIVNDFQKGDIAEGYSVSREKKESFPLTVTSAQKNPTAFYLCASSIGGYEQYFGPGTRLTVT.

The chain combines TRBV5-1 with TRBJ1-1; no reliable D call. With 1 base removed from V and 2 bases from J, the gap between germline ends came to 9 bases. Germline CDR1 is SGHRS and CDR2 is YFSETQ. This CDR3 has 14 amino acids. The CDR3: CASSLSTGNTEAFF. The CDR3 DNA follows: TGCGCCAGCAGCTTGAGTACCGGAAACACTGAAGCTTTCTTT. Looking up the rest from reference TRBV5-1 and TRBJ1-1 gives the full variable domain: KAGVTQTPRYLIKTRGQQVTLSCSPISGHRSVSWYQQTPGQGLQFLFEYFSETQRNKGNFPGRFSGRQFSNSRSEMNVSTLELGDSALYLCASSLSTGNTEAFFGQGTRLTVV.

J is TRBJ1-3 and V is TRBV5-1, with 7 bases lining up with TRBD1. The length of the CDR3 is 15 residues. Germline CDR1 SGHRS, CDR2 YFSETQ. V lost 2 bases to trimming and J lost 3 bases; unmatched junction nucleotides: 5. The CDR3 region is CASSFSGGSGNTIYF. The CDR3 DNA sequence: TGCGCCAGCAGCTTTTCAGGGGGTAGTGGAAACACCATATATTTT.

In this sample, this clone turned up once. The chain links TRBV7-6 to TRBJ1-2, with D perhaps matching TRBD1 (6 bases). CDR3 length: 14 residues. Trimming took off 4 bases at V and 6 bases at J, with 15 bases between the two ends. In germline, CDR1 is SGHVS, CDR2 FNYEAQ. DNA of the CDR3: TGTGCCAGCAGCTCCTCTACACAGGGTAATGGCTACACCTTC. This encodes CASSSSTQGNGYTF.

The chain combines TRBV15 with TRBJ2-2; 15 bases fit TRBD2. V gave up 1 base and J gave up 0 bases; unmatched junction bases: 0. Germline V gene lookup returns CDR1 LNHNV and CDR2 YYDKDF (reference sequence). The CDR3 length is 18 residues. The CDR3 here is CATSRGTSGRANTGELFF. The CDR3 nucleotides read TGTGCCACCAGCAGAGGGACTAGCGGGAGGGCGAACACCGGGGAGCTGTTTTTT.

Only a few counts were recorded for this clone. This sequence joins TRBV7-2 and TRBJ1-2; TRBD1 aligns across 10 bases. Trimming took 6 bases from V and 6 from J; bases not matched to a gene: 7. In germline, CDR1 is SGHTA, CDR2 FQGNSA. The CDR3 runs 14 residues. The CDR3 reads CASSHGQGVDGYTF. CDR3 nucleotides: TGTGCCAGCAGTCATGGACAGGGGGTAGATGGCTACACCTTC.

The V gene is TRBV4-1, the J gene TRBJ1-5; TRBD1 might be the D (6 bases). Trimming took 0 bases from V and 5 from J, leaving 23 bases between them. The CDR3 is 19 residues long. In germline, CDR1 is MGHRA, CDR2 YSYEKL. The CDR3 bases are TGCGCCAGCAGCCAAGACGCCACAGGCAGGGGAGGCGTGCATCAGCCCCAGCATTTT. Its protein is CASSQDATGRGGVHQPQHF.

V usage is TRBV6-5 and J usage is TRBJ2-1; 8 nucleotides agree with TRBD1. CDR3 length: 15 amino acids. V trimming: 2 bases; J trimming: 3 bases; junction bases outside the gene matches: 3. Looked up from germline, CDR1 is MNHEY and CDR2 is SVGAGI. Written as DNA, the CDR3 is TGTGCCAGCAGTTACGACAGGGGAATCTACAATGAGCAGTTCTTC. Amino acids: CASSYDRGIYNEQFF.

CDR3 DNA sequence: TGTGCCAGCAGTGAAATGAAGAGGGCAGGGCAAAAGCTTCAGCCCCAGCATTTT. It is translated as CASSEMKRAGQKLQPQHF. This chain links TRBV2 with TRBJ1-5, with D possibly being TRBD1 (5 bases). The CDR3 is 18 amino acids. Germline loops: CDR1 SNHLY, CDR2 FYNNEI. V lost 2 bases to trimming and J lost 6 bases, with 23 bases between them. The full variable domain, with the rest looked up from reference TRBV2 and TRBJ1-5, is EPEVTQTPSHQVTQMGQEVILRCVPISNHLYFYWYRQILGQKVEFLVSFYNNEISEKSEIFDDQFSVERPDGSNFTLKIRSTKLEDSAMYFCASSEMKRAGQKLQPQHFGDGTRLSIL.

The genes are TRBV6-5 and TRBJ1-3, with a possible D match to TRBD1 (5 bases). Trimming took off 0 bases at V and 1 base at J, with 10 bases between the two ends. In germline, CDR1 is MNHEY, CDR2 SVGAGI. The CDR3 extends over 16 amino acids. CDR3 bases: TGTGCCAGCAGTTACTCGATCGGGGGATCTGGAAACACCATATATTTT. This gives the protein CASSYSIGGSGNTIYF.